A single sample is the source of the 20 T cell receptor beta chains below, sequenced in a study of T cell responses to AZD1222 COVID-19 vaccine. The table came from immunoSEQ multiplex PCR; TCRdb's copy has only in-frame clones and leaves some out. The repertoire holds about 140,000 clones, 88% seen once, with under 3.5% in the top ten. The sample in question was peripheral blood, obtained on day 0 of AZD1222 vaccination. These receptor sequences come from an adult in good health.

The DNA of the CDR3 is TGTGCCTCTTCGCAACCTAGCGGGGGCCCGGATACGCAGTATTTT. It yields the protein CASSQPSGGPDTQYF. The rearrangement links TRBV30 to TRBJ2-3; 10 bases line up with TRBD2. Trimming removed 7 bases from V and 6 bases from J; junction bases left unmatched: 13. Germline V gives CDR1 GTSNPN, CDR2 SVGIG (reference sequence). The CDR3 runs 15 residues.

CDR3 in amino acids: CASSLGRLTDTQYF. CDR3 DNA: TGTGCCAGCAGCTTGGGGAGGCTTACAGATACGCAGTATTTT. The chain recombines TRBV13 with TRBJ2-3; D is possibly TRBD2 (6 bases). The V end lost 3 bases, the J end lost 3 bases, and 10 bases lay between the germline ends. The germline gives CDR1 PRHDT, CDR2 FYEKMQ (reference sequence). The CDR3 loop spans 14 amino acids. The complete variable domain, with remaining parts taken from reference TRBV13 and TRBJ2-3, reads AAGVIQSPRHLIKEKRETATLKCYPIPRHDTVYWYQQGPGQDPQFLISFYEKMQSDKGSIPDRFSAQQFSDYHSELNMSSLELGDSALYFCASSLGRLTDTQYFGPGTRLTVL.

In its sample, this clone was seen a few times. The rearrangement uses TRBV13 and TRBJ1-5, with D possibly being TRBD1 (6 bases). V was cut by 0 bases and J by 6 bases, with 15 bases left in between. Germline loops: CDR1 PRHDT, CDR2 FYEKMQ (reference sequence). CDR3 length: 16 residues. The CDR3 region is CASSLGWGGAGQPQHF. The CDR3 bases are TGTGCCAGCAGCTTAGGCTGGGGGGGCGCGGGTCAGCCCCAGCATTTT.

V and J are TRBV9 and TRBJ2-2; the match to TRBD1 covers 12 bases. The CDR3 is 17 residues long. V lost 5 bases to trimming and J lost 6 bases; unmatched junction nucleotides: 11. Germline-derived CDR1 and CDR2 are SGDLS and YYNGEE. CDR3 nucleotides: TGTGCCAGCAGTATCAACCGGGACAGGGGGCTTGCCGGGGAGCTGTTTTTT. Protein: CASSINRDRGLAGELFF. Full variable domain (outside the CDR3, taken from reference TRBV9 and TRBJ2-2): DSGVTQTPKHLITATGQRVTLRCSPRSGDLSVYWYQQSLDQGLQFLIQYYNGEERAKGNILERFSAQQFPDLHSELNLSSLELGDSALYFCASSINRDRGLAGELFFGEGSRLTVL.

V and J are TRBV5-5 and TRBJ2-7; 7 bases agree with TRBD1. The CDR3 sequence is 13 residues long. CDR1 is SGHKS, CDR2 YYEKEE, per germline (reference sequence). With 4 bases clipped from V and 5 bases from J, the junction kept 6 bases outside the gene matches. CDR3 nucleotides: TGTGCCAGCAGCCCGTGGACAGGAGACGAGCAGTACTTC. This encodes CASSPWTGDEQYF.

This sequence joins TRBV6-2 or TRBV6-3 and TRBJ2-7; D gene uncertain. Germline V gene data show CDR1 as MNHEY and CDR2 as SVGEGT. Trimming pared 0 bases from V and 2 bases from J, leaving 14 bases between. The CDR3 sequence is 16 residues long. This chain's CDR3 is CASSYSVLGPPYEQYF. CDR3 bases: TGTGCCAGCAGTTACTCGGTTTTGGGCCCCCCCTACGAGCAGTACTTC.

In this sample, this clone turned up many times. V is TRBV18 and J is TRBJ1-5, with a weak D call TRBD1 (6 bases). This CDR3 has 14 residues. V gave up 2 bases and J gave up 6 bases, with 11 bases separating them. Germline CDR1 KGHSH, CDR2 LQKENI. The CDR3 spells CASSPYRDSQPQHF. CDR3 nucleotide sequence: TGTGCCAGCTCACCATACAGGGATTCTCAGCCCCAGCATTTT.

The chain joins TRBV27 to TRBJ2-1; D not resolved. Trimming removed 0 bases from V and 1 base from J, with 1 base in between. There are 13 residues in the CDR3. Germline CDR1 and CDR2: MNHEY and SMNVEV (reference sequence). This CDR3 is CASSLSSYNEQFF. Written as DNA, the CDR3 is TGTGCCAGCAGTTTATCGTCCTACAATGAGCAGTTCTTC.

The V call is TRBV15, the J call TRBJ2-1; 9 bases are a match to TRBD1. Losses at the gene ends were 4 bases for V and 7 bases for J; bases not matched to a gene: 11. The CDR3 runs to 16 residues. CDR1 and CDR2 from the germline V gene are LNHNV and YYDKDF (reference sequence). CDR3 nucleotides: TGTGCCACCAGCACAACGGGACAGGGCTTAGAAAATGAGCAGTTCTTC. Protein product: CATSTTGQGLENEQFF.

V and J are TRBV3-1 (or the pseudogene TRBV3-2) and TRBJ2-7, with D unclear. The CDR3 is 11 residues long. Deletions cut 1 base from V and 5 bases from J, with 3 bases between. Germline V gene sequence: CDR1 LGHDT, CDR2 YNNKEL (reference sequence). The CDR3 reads CASSQVNEQYF. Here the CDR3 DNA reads TGTGCCAGCAGCCAAGTTAACGAGCAGTACTTC.

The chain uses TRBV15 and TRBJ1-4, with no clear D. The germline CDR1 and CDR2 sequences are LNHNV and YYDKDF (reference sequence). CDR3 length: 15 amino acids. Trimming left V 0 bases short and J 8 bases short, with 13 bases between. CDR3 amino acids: CATSRDRVPEEKLFF. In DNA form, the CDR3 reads TGTGCCACCAGCAGAGATCGGGTGCCTGAGGAAAAACTGTTTTTT.

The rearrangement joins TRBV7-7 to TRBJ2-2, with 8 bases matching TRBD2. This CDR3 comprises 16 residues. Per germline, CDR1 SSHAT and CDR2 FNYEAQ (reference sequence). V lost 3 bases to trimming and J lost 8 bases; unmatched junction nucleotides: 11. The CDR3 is CASSLSVEAGVGELFF. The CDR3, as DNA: TGTGCCAGCAGCTTGAGTGTCGAAGCGGGAGTTGGGGAGCTGTTTTTT. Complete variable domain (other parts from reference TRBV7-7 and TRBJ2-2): GAGVSQSPRYKVTKRGQDVTLRCDPISSHATLYWYQQALGQGPEFLTYFNYEAQPDKSGLPSDRFSAERPEGSISTLTIQRTEQRDSAMYRCASSLSVEAGVGELFFGEGSRLTVL.

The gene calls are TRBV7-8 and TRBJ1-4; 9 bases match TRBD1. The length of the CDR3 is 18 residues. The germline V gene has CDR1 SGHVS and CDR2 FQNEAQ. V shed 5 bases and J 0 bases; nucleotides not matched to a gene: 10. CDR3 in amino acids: CASSPETGGESTNEKLFF. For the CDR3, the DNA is TGTGCCAGCAGCCCTGAAACAGGGGGCGAATCAACTAATGAAAAACTGTTTTTT.

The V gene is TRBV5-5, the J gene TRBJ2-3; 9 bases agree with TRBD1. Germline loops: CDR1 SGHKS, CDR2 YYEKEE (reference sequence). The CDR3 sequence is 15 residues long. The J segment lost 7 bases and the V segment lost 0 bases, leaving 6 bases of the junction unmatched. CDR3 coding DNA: TGTGCCAGCAGCTTGGAGGGACAGGGCCTTAATACGCAGTATTTT. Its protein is CASSLEGQGLNTQYF.

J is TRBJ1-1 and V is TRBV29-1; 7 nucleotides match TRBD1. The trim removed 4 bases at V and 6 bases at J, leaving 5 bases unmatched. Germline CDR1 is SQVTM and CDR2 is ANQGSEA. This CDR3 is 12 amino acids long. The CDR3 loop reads CSVAEGAAEAFF. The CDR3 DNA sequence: TGCAGCGTTGCAGAGGGGGCCGCTGAAGCTTTCTTT. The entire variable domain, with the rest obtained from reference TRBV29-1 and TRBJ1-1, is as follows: SAVISQKPSRDICQRGTSLTIQCQVDSQVTMMFWYRQQPGQSLTLIATANQGSEATYESGFVIDKFPISRPNLTFSTLTVSNMSPEDSSIYLCSVAEGAAEAFFGQGTRLTVV.

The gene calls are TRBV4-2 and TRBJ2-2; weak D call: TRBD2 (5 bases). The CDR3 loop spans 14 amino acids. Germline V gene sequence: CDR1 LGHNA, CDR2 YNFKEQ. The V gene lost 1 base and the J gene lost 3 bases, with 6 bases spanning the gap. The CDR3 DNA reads TGTGCCAGCAGCCAAGCGGGGTACACCGGGGAGCTGTTTTTT. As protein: CASSQAGYTGELFF.

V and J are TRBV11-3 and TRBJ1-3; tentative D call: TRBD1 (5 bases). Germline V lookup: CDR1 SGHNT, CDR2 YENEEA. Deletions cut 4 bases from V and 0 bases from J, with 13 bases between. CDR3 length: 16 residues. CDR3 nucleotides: TGTGCCAGCAGCTCAGGGAGAGGTGACTCTGGAAACACCATATATTTT. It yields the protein CASSSGRGDSGNTIYF.

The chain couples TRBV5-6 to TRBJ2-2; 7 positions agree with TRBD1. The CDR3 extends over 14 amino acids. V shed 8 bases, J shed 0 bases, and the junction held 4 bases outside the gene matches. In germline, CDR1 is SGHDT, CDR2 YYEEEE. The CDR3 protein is CASYRGTNTGELFF. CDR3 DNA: TGTGCCAGTTACAGGGGCACGAACACCGGGGAGCTGTTTTTT.

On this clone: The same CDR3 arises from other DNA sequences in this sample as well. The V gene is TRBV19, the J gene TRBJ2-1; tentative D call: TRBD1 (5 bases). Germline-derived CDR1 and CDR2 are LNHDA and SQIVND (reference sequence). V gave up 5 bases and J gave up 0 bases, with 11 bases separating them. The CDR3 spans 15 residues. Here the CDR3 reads CASSPDRSSYNEQFF. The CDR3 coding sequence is TGTGCCAGTAGTCCCGACAGAAGCTCCTACAATGAGCAGTTCTTC.

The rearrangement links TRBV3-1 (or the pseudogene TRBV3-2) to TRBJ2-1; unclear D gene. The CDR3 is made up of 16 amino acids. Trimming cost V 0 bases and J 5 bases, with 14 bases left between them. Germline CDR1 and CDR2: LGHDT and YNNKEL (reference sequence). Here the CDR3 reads CASSQDFGGPHNEQFF. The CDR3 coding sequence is TGTGCCAGCAGCCAAGATTTCGGTGGTCCCCACAATGAGCAGTTCTTC.